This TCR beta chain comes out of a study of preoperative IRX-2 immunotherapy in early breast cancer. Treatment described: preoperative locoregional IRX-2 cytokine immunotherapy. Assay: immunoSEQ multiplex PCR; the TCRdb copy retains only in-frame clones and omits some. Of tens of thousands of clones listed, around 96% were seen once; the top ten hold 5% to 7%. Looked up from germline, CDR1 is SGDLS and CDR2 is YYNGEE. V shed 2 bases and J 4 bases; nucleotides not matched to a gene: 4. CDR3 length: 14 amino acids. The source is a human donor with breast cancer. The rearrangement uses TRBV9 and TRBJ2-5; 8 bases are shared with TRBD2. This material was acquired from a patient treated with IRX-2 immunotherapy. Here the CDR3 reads CASSVGLAGETQYF. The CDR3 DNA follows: TGTGCCAGCAGCGTCGGACTAGCCGGAGAGACCCAGTACTTC.